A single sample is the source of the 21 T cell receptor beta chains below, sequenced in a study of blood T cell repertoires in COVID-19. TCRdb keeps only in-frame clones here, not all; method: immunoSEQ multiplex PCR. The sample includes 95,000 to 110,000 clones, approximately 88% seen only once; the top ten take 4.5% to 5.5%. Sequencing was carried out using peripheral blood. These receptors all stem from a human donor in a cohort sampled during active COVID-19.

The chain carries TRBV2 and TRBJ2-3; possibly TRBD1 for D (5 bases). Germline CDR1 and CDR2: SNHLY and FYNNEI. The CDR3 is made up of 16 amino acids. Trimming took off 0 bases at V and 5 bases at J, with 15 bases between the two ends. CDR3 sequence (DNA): TGTGCCAGCAGTGAAGCGCTTAGCCTGGGGCAAGATACGCAGTATTTT. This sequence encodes CASSEALSLGQDTQYF.

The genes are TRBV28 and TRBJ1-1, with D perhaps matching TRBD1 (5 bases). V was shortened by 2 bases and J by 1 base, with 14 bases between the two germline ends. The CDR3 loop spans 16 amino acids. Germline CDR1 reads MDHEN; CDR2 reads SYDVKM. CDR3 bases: TGTGCCAGCAGTTTACAGATTGGGGCAGGGAACACTGAAGCTTTCTTT. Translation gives CASSLQIGAGNTEAFF.

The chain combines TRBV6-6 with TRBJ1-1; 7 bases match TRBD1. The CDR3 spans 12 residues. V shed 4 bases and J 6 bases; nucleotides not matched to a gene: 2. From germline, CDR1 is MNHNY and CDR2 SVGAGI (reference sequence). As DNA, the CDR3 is TGTGCCAGCAGTTCCGACAGGGCTGAAGCTTTCTTT. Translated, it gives CASSSDRAEAFF.

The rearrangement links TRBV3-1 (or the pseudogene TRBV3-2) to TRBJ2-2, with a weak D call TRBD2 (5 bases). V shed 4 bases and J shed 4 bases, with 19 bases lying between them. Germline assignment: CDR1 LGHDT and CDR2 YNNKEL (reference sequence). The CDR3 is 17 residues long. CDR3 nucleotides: TGTGCCAGCAGCCCCTGGACTCCTGGGCCCTTCACCGGGGAGCTGTTTTTT. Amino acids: CASSPWTPGPFTGELFF.

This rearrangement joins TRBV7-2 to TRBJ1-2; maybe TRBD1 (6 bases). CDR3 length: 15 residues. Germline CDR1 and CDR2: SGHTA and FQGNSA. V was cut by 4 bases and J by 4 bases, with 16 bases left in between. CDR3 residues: CASSSLLTGIYGYTF. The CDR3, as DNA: TGTGCCAGCAGCTCATTATTGACAGGAATCTATGGCTACACCTTC. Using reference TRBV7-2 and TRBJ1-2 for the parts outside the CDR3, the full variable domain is GAGVSQSPSNKVTEKGKDVELRCDPISGHTALYWYRQSLGQGLEFLIYFQGNSAPDKSGLPSDRFSAERTGGSVSTLTIQRTQQEDSAVYLCASSSLLTGIYGYTFGSGTRLTVV.

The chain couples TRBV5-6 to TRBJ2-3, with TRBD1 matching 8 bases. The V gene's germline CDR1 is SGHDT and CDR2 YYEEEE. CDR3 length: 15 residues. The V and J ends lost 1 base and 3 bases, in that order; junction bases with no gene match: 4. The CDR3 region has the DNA TGTGCCAGCAGCTTGTTGGACAGGGCAACAGATACGCAGTATTTT. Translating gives CASSLLDRATDTQYF.

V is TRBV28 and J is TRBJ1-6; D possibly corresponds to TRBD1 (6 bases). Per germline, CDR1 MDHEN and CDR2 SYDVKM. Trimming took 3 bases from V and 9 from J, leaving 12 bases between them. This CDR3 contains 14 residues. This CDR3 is CASSFPTGSSPLHF. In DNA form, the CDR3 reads TGTGCCAGCAGTTTCCCGACAGGCTCTTCACCCCTCCACTTT.

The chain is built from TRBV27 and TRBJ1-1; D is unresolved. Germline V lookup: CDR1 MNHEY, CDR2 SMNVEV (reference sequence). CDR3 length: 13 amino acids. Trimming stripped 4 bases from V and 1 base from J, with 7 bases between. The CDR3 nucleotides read TGTGCCAGCAGTTCTCTAACGAACACTGAAGCTTTCTTT. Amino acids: CASSSLTNTEAFF.

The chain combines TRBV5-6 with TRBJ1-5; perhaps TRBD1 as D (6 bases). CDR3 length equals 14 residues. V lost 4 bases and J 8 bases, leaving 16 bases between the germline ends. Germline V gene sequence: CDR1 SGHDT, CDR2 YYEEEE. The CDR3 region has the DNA TGTGCCAGCAGCCTGCGGAGAGGGGGGGAGCCCCAGCATTTT. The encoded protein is CASSLRRGGEPQHF.

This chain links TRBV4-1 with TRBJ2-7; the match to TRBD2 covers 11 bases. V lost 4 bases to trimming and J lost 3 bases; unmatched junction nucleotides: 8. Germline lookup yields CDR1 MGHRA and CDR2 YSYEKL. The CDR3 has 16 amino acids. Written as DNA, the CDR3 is TGCGCCAGCAGCCGCGGACTAGCGGGCCTGAGCTACGAGCAGTACTTC. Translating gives CASSRGLAGLSYEQYF.

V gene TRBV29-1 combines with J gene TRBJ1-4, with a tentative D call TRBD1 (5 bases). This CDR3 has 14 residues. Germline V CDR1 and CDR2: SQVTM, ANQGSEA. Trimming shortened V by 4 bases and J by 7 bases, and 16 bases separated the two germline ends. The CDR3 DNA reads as TGCAGCGTTGTCGTGGCAGGCGGGGCTGAAAAACTGTTTTTT. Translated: CSVVVAGGAEKLFF.

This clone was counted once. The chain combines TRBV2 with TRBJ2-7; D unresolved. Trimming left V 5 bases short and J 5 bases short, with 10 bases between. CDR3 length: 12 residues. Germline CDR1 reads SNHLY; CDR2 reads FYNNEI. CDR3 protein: CASSPRSHEQYF. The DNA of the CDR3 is TGTGCCAGCAGTCCCCGTTCCCACGAGCAGTACTTC.

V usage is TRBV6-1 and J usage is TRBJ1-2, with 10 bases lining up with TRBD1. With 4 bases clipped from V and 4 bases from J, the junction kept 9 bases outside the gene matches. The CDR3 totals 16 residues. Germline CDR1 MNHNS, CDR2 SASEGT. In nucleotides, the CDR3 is TGTGCCAGCAGTGTAACCGGGACAGGGGCGGCCTATGGCTACACCTTC. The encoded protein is CASSVTGTGAAYGYTF.

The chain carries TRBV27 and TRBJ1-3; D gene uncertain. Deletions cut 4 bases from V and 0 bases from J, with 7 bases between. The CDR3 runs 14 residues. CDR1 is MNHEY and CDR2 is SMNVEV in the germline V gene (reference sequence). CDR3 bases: TGTGCCAGCAGTTCTTATTCCTCTGGAAACACCATATATTTT. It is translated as CASSSYSSGNTIYF.

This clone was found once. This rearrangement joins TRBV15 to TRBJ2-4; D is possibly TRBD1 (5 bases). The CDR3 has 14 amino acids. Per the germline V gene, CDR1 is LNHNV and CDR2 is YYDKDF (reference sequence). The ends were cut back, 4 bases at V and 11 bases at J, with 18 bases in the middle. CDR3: CATSTMTAPPVQYF. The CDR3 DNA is TGTGCCACCAGCACCATGACAGCTCCCCCAGTTCAGTACTTC.

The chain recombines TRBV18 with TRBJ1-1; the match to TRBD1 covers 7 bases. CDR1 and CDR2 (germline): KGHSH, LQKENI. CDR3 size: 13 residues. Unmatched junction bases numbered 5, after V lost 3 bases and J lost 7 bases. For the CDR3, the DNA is TGTGCCAGCTCACCGGACTACAGGGGTGAAGCTTTCTTT. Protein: CASSPDYRGEAFF.

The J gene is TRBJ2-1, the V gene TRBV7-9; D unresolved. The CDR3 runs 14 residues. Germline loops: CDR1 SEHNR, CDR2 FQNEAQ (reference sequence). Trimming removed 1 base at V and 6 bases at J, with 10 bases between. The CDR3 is CASSLGLGSNEQFF. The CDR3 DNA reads TGTGCCAGCAGCTTAGGACTTGGCAGCAATGAGCAGTTCTTC.

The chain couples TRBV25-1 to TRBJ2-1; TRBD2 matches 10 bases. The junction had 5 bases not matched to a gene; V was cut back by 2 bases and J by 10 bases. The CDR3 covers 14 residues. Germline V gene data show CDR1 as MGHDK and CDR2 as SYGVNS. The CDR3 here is CASSESGRATEQFF. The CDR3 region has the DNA TGTGCCAGCAGTGAAAGCGGGAGGGCCACCGAGCAGTTCTTC.

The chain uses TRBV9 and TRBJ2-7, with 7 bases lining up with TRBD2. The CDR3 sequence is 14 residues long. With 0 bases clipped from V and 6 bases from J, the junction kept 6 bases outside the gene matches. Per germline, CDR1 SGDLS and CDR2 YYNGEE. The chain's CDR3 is CASSVDASGREQYF. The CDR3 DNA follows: TGTGCCAGCAGCGTAGACGCTAGCGGTCGCGAGCAGTACTTC.

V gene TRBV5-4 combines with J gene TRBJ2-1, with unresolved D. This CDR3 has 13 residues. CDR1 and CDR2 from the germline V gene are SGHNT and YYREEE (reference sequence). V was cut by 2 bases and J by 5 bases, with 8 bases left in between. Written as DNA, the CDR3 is TGTGCCAGCAGCTTACAGTTACACAATGAGCAGTTCTTC. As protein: CASSLQLHNEQFF.

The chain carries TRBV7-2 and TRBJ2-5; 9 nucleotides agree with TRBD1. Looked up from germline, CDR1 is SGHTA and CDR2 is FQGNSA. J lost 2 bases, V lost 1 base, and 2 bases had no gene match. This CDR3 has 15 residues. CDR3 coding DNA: TGTGCCAGCAGCTTAGACAGGGGGCCGCAAGAGACCCAGTACTTC. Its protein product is CASSLDRGPQETQYF.